The 27 T cell receptor beta chains presented below share a single source sample, sequenced in a study of blood T cell repertoires in COVID-19. The method was immunoSEQ multiplex PCR; TCRdb's version includes in-frame clones alone and lacks a portion of them. The data contain 150,000 to 200,000 clones, about 87% of them singletons. The sequencing sample was made of peripheral blood. These receptors originate from a man aged 40-55 years with active or convalescent COVID-19.

The chain combines TRBV19 with TRBJ2-1, with D unresolved. The V gene's germline CDR1 is LNHDA and CDR2 SQIVND (reference sequence). Trimming took 6 bases from V and 5 from J, leaving 5 bases between them. There are 11 residues in the CDR3. DNA of the CDR3: TGTGCCAGTAGCCTTAACAATGAGCAGTTCTTC. The encoded protein is CASSLNNEQFF.

The chain is built from TRBV30 and TRBJ1-5; possible D gene TRBD1, 5 bases. The CDR3 has 15 amino acids. The germline gives CDR1 GTSNPN, CDR2 SVGIG (reference sequence). The V end was cut by 2 bases, the J end by 2 bases, with 13 bases between. The CDR3, as DNA: TGTGCCTGGAGTACGCAGGGTTTGCGCAATCAGCCCCAGCATTTT. Amino acid sequence: CAWSTQGLRNQPQHF.

The CDR3 region has the DNA TGTGCCAGCACCCTACAGGGGGCGTTTTTTGGCTACACCTTC. Translation: CASTLQGAFFGYTF. This chain uses TRBV2 with TRBJ1-2; 9 bases agree with TRBD1. The J segment lost 7 bases and the V segment lost 7 bases, leaving 10 bases of the junction unmatched. CDR1 is SNHLY and CDR2 is FYNNEI in the germline V gene. The CDR3 has 14 amino acids.

V gene TRBV11-2 combines with J gene TRBJ1-6; weak D call: TRBD1 (5 bases). Looked up from germline, CDR1 is SGHAT and CDR2 is FQNNGV. V gave up 5 bases and J gave up 10 bases, with 12 bases separating them. The CDR3 is made up of 13 amino acids. The CDR3 sequence: CASSPGLRSPLHF. CDR3 sequence (DNA): TGTGCCAGCAGCCCAGGGTTGCGGTCACCCCTCCACTTT.

This chain links TRBV2 with TRBJ1-5; D is uncertain. This CDR3 has 12 residues. V lost 6 bases, J lost 7 bases, and 10 bases lay in between. Germline CDR1 and CDR2: SNHLY and FYNNEI. The CDR3: CASRSEAQPQHF. The DNA for the CDR3 is TGTGCCAGCAGATCTGAGGCACAGCCCCAGCATTTT. The variable domain in full, with the rest retrieved from reference TRBV2 and TRBJ1-5, is EPEVTQTPSHQVTQMGQEVILRCVPISNHLYFYWYRQILGQKVEFLVSFYNNEISEKSEIFDDQFSVERPDGSNFTLKIRSTKLEDSAMYFCASRSEAQPQHFGDGTRLSIL.

The chain uses TRBV12-3 or TRBV12-4 and TRBJ1-1; the D is unclear. The CDR3 spans 12 residues. V was cut by 5 bases and J by 6 bases, with 10 bases left in between. This CDR3 is CASSLDIAEAFF. CDR3 bases: TGTGCCAGCAGTCTCGATATAGCTGAAGCTTTCTTT.

V and J are TRBV3-1 (or the pseudogene TRBV3-2) and TRBJ1-2; a possible D gene is TRBD1 (5 bases). V shed 3 bases and J shed 4 bases, with 12 bases lying between them. The germline CDR1 and CDR2 sequences are LGHDT and YNNKEL (reference sequence). The CDR3 contains 14 residues. The CDR3 spells CASSQSAGPYGYTF. CDR3 DNA sequence: TGTGCCAGCAGCCAGTCTGCAGGGCCCTATGGCTACACCTTC.

The V call is TRBV3-1 (or the pseudogene TRBV3-2), the J call TRBJ2-5; 8 nucleotides agree with TRBD1. Germline-derived CDR1 and CDR2 are LGHDT and YNNKEL (reference sequence). The CDR3 has 17 amino acids. V lost 1 base to trimming and J lost 1 base; unmatched junction nucleotides: 8. CDR3 sequence: CASSQAIPGQGQETQYF. The DNA for the CDR3 is TGTGCCAGCAGCCAAGCTATCCCCGGACAGGGCCAAGAGACCCAGTACTTC.

The CDR3 region is CASSIPPRGANQPQHF. The DNA of the CDR3 is TGTGCCAGTAGTATCCCCCCACGGGGGGCGAATCAGCCCCAGCATTTT. V usage is TRBV19 and J usage is TRBJ1-5; possible D gene TRBD1, 6 bases. The germline V gene has CDR1 LNHDA and CDR2 SQIVND (reference sequence). The CDR3 has 16 amino acids. V was pared by 3 bases and J by 4 bases, with 16 bases between.

The CDR3 loop reads CSVGTGTNYGYTF. CDR3 sequence (DNA): TGCAGCGTTGGGACAGGGACCAACTATGGCTACACCTTC. The chain joins TRBV29-1 to TRBJ1-2; 8 bases agree with TRBD1. Germline V gene lookup returns CDR1 SQVTM and CDR2 ANQGSEA. J gave up 2 bases and V 4 bases, and 3 bases lay outside the gene matches. This CDR3 region has 13 residues. Supplemented by reference TRBV29-1 and TRBJ1-2, the full variable domain reads SAVISQKPSRDICQRGTSLTIQCQVDSQVTMMFWYRQQPGQSLTLIATANQGSEATYESGFVIDKFPISRPNLTFSTLTVSNMSPEDSSIYLCSVGTGTNYGYTFGSGTRLTVV.

This chain links TRBV2 with TRBJ1-1; 9 bases are a match to TRBD1. The CDR3 has 14 amino acids. The V gene's germline CDR1 is SNHLY and CDR2 FYNNEI. The V and J ends lost 4 bases and 3 bases, in that order; junction bases with no gene match: 3. The CDR3 nucleotides read TGTGCCAGCAGTGTACAGGGGGCCGACACTGAAGCTTTCTTT. This codes for CASSVQGADTEAFF.

This chain connects TRBV9 to TRBJ1-6, with a tentative D call TRBD1 (6 bases). Looked up from germline, CDR1 is SGDLS and CDR2 is YYNGEE. There are 14 residues in the CDR3. V was cut by 2 bases and J by 7 bases, with 10 bases left in between. CDR3 loop: CASSVGQTNSPLHF. In DNA form, the CDR3 reads TGTGCCAGCAGCGTTGGACAGACAAATTCACCCCTCCACTTT.

This chain's CDR3 is CASSVNSPGQSQHF. In DNA, the CDR3 is TGTGCCAGCAGCGTCAATTCCCCAGGCCAGTCCCAGCATTTT. The chain recombines TRBV5-6 with TRBJ1-5; D gene ambiguous. The germline gives CDR1 SGHDT, CDR2 YYEEEE. Trimming shortened V by 4 bases and J by 11 bases, and 19 bases separated the two germline ends. The CDR3 sequence is 14 residues long.

The chain uses TRBV6-2 or TRBV6-3 and TRBJ2-3; 8 nucleotides line up with TRBD2. CDR1 is MNHEY, CDR2 SVGEGT, per germline. The junction had 10 bases not matched to a gene; V was cut back by 2 bases and J by 3 bases. This CDR3 has 17 residues. CDR3 coding DNA: TGTGCCAGCAGTTACGGATTAGCGGGGAAGAGAACAGATACGCAGTATTTT. The encoded protein is CASSYGLAGKRTDTQYF.

This clone appeared once. The same CDR3 also results from other DNA sequences found in this sample. The chain employs TRBV5-4 and TRBJ1-5; 7 bases are a match to TRBD1. The CDR3 is made up of 13 amino acids. The V gene end was trimmed by 3 bases and the J gene end by 6 bases; junction bases not matched to a gene: 3. CDR1 and CDR2 from the germline V gene are SGHNT and YYREEE (reference sequence). CDR3 in amino acids: CASSWDRGQPQHF. The DNA for the CDR3 is TGTGCCAGCAGCTGGGACAGAGGTCAGCCCCAGCATTTT.

The chain joins TRBV5-4 to TRBJ1-3; tentative D call: TRBD1 (6 bases). Trimming left V 3 bases short and J 1 base short, with 14 bases between. Germline loops: CDR1 SGHNT, CDR2 YYREEE (reference sequence). The CDR3 runs 16 residues. The CDR3 region is CASSSSNRVSGNTIYF. Written as DNA, the CDR3 is TGTGCCAGCAGCTCCTCAAACAGGGTGTCTGGAAACACCATATATTTT.

This clone is a singleton in its sample. The chain combines TRBV15 with TRBJ1-5; 8 bases are a match to TRBD1. Germline CDR1 and CDR2: LNHNV and YYDKDF (reference sequence). J was trimmed by 7 bases and V by 5 bases; bases with no gene match: 7. The CDR3 length is 14 residues. In DNA, the CDR3 is TGTGCCACCAGCGCTACAGGGGGATGGCAGCCCCAGCATTTT. Its protein is CATSATGGWQPQHF.

The V gene is TRBV5-1, the J gene TRBJ1-2; D is unclear. V was pared by 5 bases and J by 4 bases, with 21 bases between. CDR1 is SGHRS and CDR2 is YFSETQ in the germline V gene. The CDR3 is 16 amino acids. CDR3 DNA: TGCGCCAGCAGACCTACGGACCGGGCCCGGGGCTATGGCTACACCTTC. Amino acid sequence: CASRPTDRARGYGYTF.

This chain joins TRBV28 and TRBJ1-5; the match to TRBD1 covers 7 bases. Losses at the gene ends were 3 bases for V and 4 bases for J; bases not matched to a gene: 3. The CDR3 spans 14 residues. CDR1 MDHEN and CDR2 SYDVKM come from the germline V gene. This CDR3 reads CASSLRGRNQPQHF. CDR3 DNA sequence: TGTGCCAGCAGTTTGAGGGGGCGAAATCAGCCCCAGCATTTT.

CDR3 loop: CASSTRDRDLNQPQHF. CDR3 DNA: TGTGCCAGCAGTACCCGGGACAGGGATCTCAATCAGCCCCAGCATTTT. This chain links TRBV6-2 or TRBV6-3 with TRBJ1-5; 9 bases agree with TRBD1. This CDR3 comprises 16 residues. The trim removed 5 bases at V and 3 bases at J, leaving 8 bases unmatched. Per germline, CDR1 MNHEY and CDR2 SVGEGT.

This chain uses TRBV7-8 with TRBJ1-3; perhaps TRBD1 as D (6 bases). The V end lost 6 bases, the J end lost 7 bases, and 19 bases lay between the germline ends. Germline CDR1 and CDR2: SGHVS and FQNEAQ. The CDR3 is 15 residues long. CDR3 nucleotides: TGTGCCAGCAGACCTTCCTACAGGGAGGGGAACACCATATATTTT. Its translation is CASRPSYREGNTIYF.

J is TRBJ2-3 and V is TRBV6-1, with D maybe TRBD2 (6 bases). Per germline, CDR1 MNHNS and CDR2 SASEGT. The CDR3 runs to 16 residues. V lost 3 bases, J lost 0 bases, and 13 bases lay in between. CDR3 in amino acids: CASSDLGGASTDTQYF. The CDR3 DNA follows: TGTGCCAGCAGTGACCTAGGAGGGGCTAGCACAGATACGCAGTATTTT.

This clone was observed once. V and J are TRBV6-5 and TRBJ1-1, with D unclear. The CDR3 covers 11 residues. Trimming removed 6 bases at V and 6 bases at J, with 8 bases between. CDR1 and CDR2 from the germline V gene are MNHEY and SVGAGI. The CDR3, as DNA: TGTGCCAGCAGCGTCTATGCTGAAGCTTTCTTT. It specifies CASSVYAEAFF.

The J gene is TRBJ2-3, the V gene TRBV19, with 7 bases matching TRBD1. V shed 8 bases and J 2 bases; nucleotides not matched to a gene: 10. CDR1 and CDR2 from the germline V gene are LNHDA and SQIVND (reference sequence). CDR3 length: 15 amino acids. The CDR3 region is CASSYRQGLTDTQYF. The CDR3 coding sequence is TGTGCCAGTTCTTACCGACAGGGCCTCACAGATACGCAGTATTTT.

Written as DNA, the CDR3 is TGTGCCACCTCGGGGGGGATAGGCACTGAAGCTTTCTTT. Protein product: CATSGGIGTEAFF. The chain couples TRBV15 to TRBJ1-1; TRBD1 is a possible D gene (5 bases). The CDR3 is 13 residues long. Trimming left V 8 bases short and J 4 bases short, with 14 bases between. Per germline, CDR1 LNHNV and CDR2 YYDKDF (reference sequence).

This chain uses TRBV7-9 with TRBJ1-4, with 8 bases that match TRBD1. Unmatched junction bases numbered 7, after V lost 5 bases and J lost 8 bases. The germline V gene has CDR1 SEHNR and CDR2 FQNEAQ (reference sequence). The CDR3 is 14 amino acids. In nucleotides, the CDR3 is TGTGCCAGCAGCCTAGACAGGGGCAGGGAAAAACTGTTTTTT. Amino acids: CASSLDRGREKLFF.

The rearrangement uses TRBV5-4 and TRBJ2-3, with TRBD1 identical over 7 bases. Germline assignment: CDR1 SGHNT and CDR2 YYREEE (reference sequence). The J segment lost 0 bases and the V segment lost 3 bases, leaving 7 bases of the junction unmatched. The CDR3 is 16 residues long. CDR3 region: CASSSGQVRSTDTQYF. CDR3 DNA sequence: TGTGCCAGCAGCTCAGGACAGGTGAGAAGCACAGATACGCAGTATTTT.